This TCR beta chain came from a study of shared clonotypes between healthy human individuals. Donors comprised only Caucasian adults living in Nashville, Tennessee. Unsorted PBMC DNA was sequenced on ten immunoSEQ deep assay plates. Some clones are missing from TCRdb's copy, which holds only in-frame ones; the method was immunoSEQ multiplex PCR. The table lists 470,000 or so clones, 81% of them singletons. A single count supports this clone. The TCR was taken from a woman aged 40-49 years in good health. Some clones in this sample may be carry-over from other donors' samples. What was sequenced was PBMCs.

CDR3 in amino acids: CASSLVWSDTEAFF. The CDR3 DNA follows: TGTGCCAGCAGCTTAGTCTGGTCGGACACTGAAGCTTTCTTT. The chain couples TRBV7-2 to TRBJ1-1; D not resolved. The CDR3 loop spans 14 amino acids. Trimming removed 1 base at V and 3 bases at J, with 9 bases between. Germline CDR1 is SGHTA and CDR2 is FQGNSA.